This TCR beta chain emerged from a study of cytomegalovirus exposure and HLA in healthy donors (dated 2017 in TCRdb). Background for the entire study: An earlier analysis of 587 of the donors reported roughly 270 Gb of sequence data and 100 million to 130 million unique TCR beta sequences from about 200 million T cells. Alongside the repertoire data, information on donor age, sex, ethnicity and CMV serostatus was compiled. The study profiled the T cell repertoires of around 700 subjects by immunosequencing and related them to cytomegalovirus serostatus. The later analysis used no new phenotypic data to find candidate immune exposures, relying instead on TCR beta sequences and their occurrence across donors. The study was designed to test whether signatures of past pathogen exposure could be identified by cataloging public T cell receptors. A later genetic analysis took genome-wide SNP genotypes for about 55% of the 666 donors and used that subset as a discovery cohort. Among some 400 genotyped donors of the cohort, an average of around 240,000 unique TCR beta nucleotide sequences were sequenced per donor, around 20% of them non-productive. HLA typing included class I and class II loci at four-digit resolution. Besides the first cohort of roughly 660 subjects, a separate validation cohort made up of around 120 different subjects was used. An early release covering roughly 600 HLA-typed donors comprised about 300 gigabases of sequencing data and some 79 million unique TCR sequences. Typing coverage varied by locus: roughly 620-640 donors for A, B, C, DRB1 and DQB1; approximately 500 for DQA1; around 610 for DPA1; about 450 for DPB1. The genetic ancestry cluster associated with self-reported Caucasian donors included 81% of the 300 to 400 genotyped donors. In an earlier analysis of roughly 580 of the donors, high-throughput TCR beta sequencing was used to judge whether each TCR beta V gene segment behaved as functional or pseudogenic. A later analysis re-examined previously published TCR beta repertoires from over 500 donors and added high-resolution HLA genotyping to investigate patterns of TCR occurrence. To predict cytomegalovirus infection status, the study combined high-throughput TCR immunosequencing, statistical association of individual TCRs with disease status, and machine learning. Four or five DR-DQ haplotypes were handled as single units for association and clustering because linkage in the cohort was strong. Every repertoire in the discovery cohort had been generated on one and the same sequencing platform. General study outcomes and caveats: According to the authors, the approach could potentially be generalized to other disease states and immunological phenotypes. Only TCR beta chains were sequenced in this cohort, and the absence of alpha or paired-chain data limited detectable features. In a later genetic analysis, fewer N-insertions in productive TCRs were reported among donors in an Asian-associated ancestry cluster than the approximately 710-donor mean. The sequencing pipeline was judged likely to have produced a cluster of highly shared sequence variants as a technical artifact. HLA typing was unavailable for some donors at each locus, so association tests used only the typed subset. In a later genetic analysis, a missense DCLRE1C variant was associated with V-gene and J-gene trimming of TCR beta chains, and the association was replicated in an independent cohort. A further reported finding was that TCR beta sequences accurately predicted the HLA-A and HLA-B alleles for most subjects in the first cohort. In a later analysis, HLA-associated TCR beta chains were found to be more clonally expanded and to have lower generation probabilities than equally common non-associated chains. According to a later analysis, most CMV-associated TCR beta chains appeared to be HLA-restricted, and the HLA associations seemed to be driven largely by CMV exposure. CMV serostatus was the only immune exposure information available for the cohort. According to a later analysis, parvovirus B19, influenza, CMV and Epstein-Barr virus appeared linked to several top co-occurrence clusters. Because counts were too low, approximately 18 rarely observed V segments, including chromosome 9 orphons, were excluded from the earlier analysis of several hundred of the donors. Most TCR sequences were seen in very few donors, while some public TCRs were found in many individuals. At a false discovery rate of 0.05, a later analysis linked fewer than 20,000 TCR beta sequences to specific HLA alleles. Because the 87-base-pair reads could not distinguish some IMGT-functional V segments, including TRBV6-2 and TRBV6-3, those segments were excluded. Correlated functional status among segregating V segments might reflect linkage disequilibrium, but an unknown experimental factor could not be ruled out. In a later analysis, the rate of TCR association differed among HLA loci, with DRB1 alleles having the most associated TCRs and HLA-C alleles having the fewest. The classifier was reported to diagnose cytomegalovirus status with high specificity and sensitivity in both the original and validation cohorts. Sequencing depth was assumed to be roughly uniform across donors in the presence/absence analyses, though that assumption may not hold. When HLA alleles, especially DR and DQ, strongly co-occurred, TCR associations were difficult to assign to individual alleles. A total of 150 to 200 TCR beta chains were listed by the study as associated with cytomegalovirus. Broadly in line with IMGT annotations, most TCR beta V segments showed up in productive rearrangements about 87% or about 30% of the time in an earlier analysis of around 600 of the donors. In vitro tests confirmed that a few of the cytomegalovirus-associated TCR beta chains recognize cytomegalovirus antigens.

The library was prepared using the immunoSEQ multiplex PCR assay. For the multiplex PCR, a mixture combining 60 forward primers for TCR Vbeta segments and 13 reverse primers for TCR Jbeta segments was used. The CDR3 region of rearranged TCR beta genes was amplified from genomic DNA with a multiplex PCR assay. Amplified TCR beta libraries were sequenced as 87-base-pair reads on the Illumina HiSeq System. Per the source publication's procedure: A later analysis counted about 80 million unique TCR beta chains across the 650 to 700 repertoires, and around 9.9 million of these chains were shared by at least two donors. Raw reads were error-corrected and collapsed into unique sequences with a nearest-neighbor algorithm that merged closely related sequences to remove PCR and sequencing errors. To assign V, D and J gene segments, CDR3 sequences were aligned to IMGT reference sequences. For a sequence to be retained, at least a six-nucleotide match to both a V gene segment and a J gene segment was required. Rearrangements were classified as productive when the CDR3 lacked stop codons and remained in frame with V and J, and all other rearrangements were classified as non-productive. Following IMGT convention, CDR3 was defined as the stretch from the second conserved V-encoded cysteine to the conserved J-encoded phenylalanine. The earlier analysis of roughly 590 of the donors excluded sequences that lacked an unambiguous match to a single V gene segment. An earlier analysis of a few hundred of the donors classified V segments as functional when productive rearrangements were above 56.7% and as segregating when the standard deviation between donors was above 5%. A statistical classification framework was built for diagnosing cytomegalovirus status from the catalog of TCR beta chain sequences. V and J gene assignment, in a later analysis, came from comparing TCR nucleotide sequences with IMGT/GENE-DB human TR gene sequences. In a later analysis, CDR3 sequences and most-parsimonious VDJ recombination scenarios were assigned using the TCRdist pipeline. In a later analysis, every TCR beta chain was defined by the combination of its CDR3 amino acid sequence and its V-gene family, and reads without a unique V-gene family were dropped. To address suspected cross-contamination and a sequencing artifact, a later analysis removed roughly 580 highly shared, low-generation-probability nucleotide sequences. In a later analysis, a clonal expansion index was calculated for each public chain from normalized within-repertoire ranks of inferred template counts. In a later analysis, generation probabilities were computed with a VDJ recombination model fitted to out-of-frame rearrangements, and the resulting probabilities were checked against IGoR. Hypergeometric tests were used in a later analysis to score TCR-TCR, TCR-HLA and TCR-CMV co-occurrence, with a repertoire-size bias correction applied to the TCR pairs. To estimate false discovery rates, a later analysis permuted the HLA or CMV assignments 20 times. In a later analysis, co-occurring TCRs were grouped using DBSCAN, with TCRdist sequence similarity added in when clustering inside HLA-allele-positive subsets. Co-occurrence clustering excluded repertoires with fewer than 30,000 or more than 120,000 public chains, plus five with anomalous nucleotide sharing. This immuneACCESS table, as held by TCRdb, lists in-frame sequences with V and J called but not all clones. Of the missing ones, under half trace to an unresolved V gene in checked studies; the others have no known cause. Clone size and V and J calls were adopted from that table, with D and trimming inferred from the DNA. The sample records 130,000 to 150,000 clones, over 60% of which are singletons. Of the sample, 0.5% to 0.85% is held by the ten largest clones.

Taken from the germline V gene, the CDR1 and CDR2 loops are SGDLS and YYNGEE. V trim: 2 bases; J trim: 7 bases; unmatched bases: 12. Including cysteine and phenylalanine, the CDR3 has 16 amino acids. Kept here is only the CDR3 DNA, which spans 48 bases and is read in frame from base 1. The cohort comprised several hundred healthy bone marrow donors. At the time of sampling, every cohort member was nominally healthy, though immune exposures that went unrecorded were likely present. The donor tested CMV seronegative and was one of the 352 seronegative cohort members. A peripheral blood sample was provided by each donor, and peripheral blood mononuclear cells were used for TCR beta sequencing. Genomic DNA was extracted from the blood cell samples with the Qiagen DNeasy Blood Extraction Kit. About this clone: Its antigen is not yet known. There are no base qualities to consult, and no much larger clone falls within one base.

The chain is assembled from TRBV9 and TRBJ2-1, and 7 bases in between align with TRBD2. This sequence originates from a male donor in good health and CMV-seronegative. Material for sequencing was PBMCs. CDR3 loop: CASSVVPGGSTNEQFF. In nucleotides, the sequence is TGTGCCAGCAGCGTGGTTCCCGGCGGGAGTACGAATGAGCAGTTCTTC.